This T cell receptor (beta chain) was recovered during a study of Ad26.COV2.S vaccination and SARS-CoV-2 variants. On the study more broadly: COV1001, an Ad26.COV2.S trial, supplied this vaccine-arm donor. Intramuscular Ad26.COV2.S at 5x10^10 or 1x10^11 viral particles. Findings of the study overall: After vaccination, substantial breadth of spike-specific CD8+ and CD4+ responses was reported.

TCRdb's table, derived via immunoSEQ multiplex PCR, lists solely in-frame clones and lacks some. The data contain about half a million clones, roughly nine tenths of them seen just once; the ten biggest clones take up roughly 1.7%. Treatment given: some 20 received Ad26.COV2.S at low or high dose, single or two shots; 5 received placebo; per-sample allocation not given. Sample collection was performed on day 63 after the first vaccine or placebo injection. CDR3 size: 13 residues. V lost 6 bases and J lost 0; bases outside the gene matches: 1. Germline V gene data show CDR1 as MNHEY and CDR2 as SVGAGI. Details on this clone: Its antigen is still unknown.

The starting material was peripheral blood, obtained in a trial of Ad26.COV2.S vaccine versus placebo. This chain links TRBV6-5 with TRBJ1-2; 7 positions agree with TRBD1. This sequence was found in a person aged 18-60 years who received the Ad26.COV2.S COVID-19 vaccine or a placebo. CDR3 sequence (DNA): TGTGCCAGCAGGCAGGGGGCTAACTATGGCTACACCTTC. Encoded protein: CASRQGANYGYTF.